These 17 T cell receptor beta chains share one sample of origin, sequenced in a study of shared clonotypes between healthy human individuals. Clones were sequenced by immunoSEQ multiplex PCR, and TCRdb holds only the in-frame ones, with some missing. In the table there are roughly 2.5 million clones, more than 90% of which are singletons. Sequencing was carried out using naive CD4+ T cells sorted from blood. Noted subset: CD45RA+ positively selected. These receptors all come from a young man in good health.

This chain joins TRBV19 and TRBJ2-5; D possibly corresponds to TRBD2 (7 bases). CDR1 is LNHDA, CDR2 SQIVND, per germline (reference sequence). The CDR3 runs to 16 residues. Trimming left V 3 bases short and J 3 bases short, with 17 bases between. The CDR3 nucleotides are TGTGCCAGTAGTATGGGGAGGGCCAGGGGTGAAGAGACCCAGTACTTC. Its protein is CASSMGRARGEETQYF.

The gene calls are TRBV9 and TRBJ2-1, with 7 bases that match TRBD1. The CDR3 length is 15 residues. Trimming cost V 4 bases and J 5 bases; bases outside gene matches: 9. In germline, CDR1 is SGDLS, CDR2 YYNGEE. DNA of the CDR3: TGTGCCAGCAGCAGCCGACAGGGACCTAACAATGAGCAGTTCTTC. It encodes CASSSRQGPNNEQFF.

The chain couples TRBV28 to TRBJ1-2; 9 bases line up with TRBD1. Germline V gene data show CDR1 as MDHEN and CDR2 as SYDVKM. The V segment lost 6 bases and the J segment 0 bases; nucleotides outside the gene matches: 5. This CDR3 has 15 amino acids. Here the CDR3 DNA reads TGTGCCAGCAGGGGGACAGGGACGGCTAACTATGGCTACACCTTC. Translated, it gives CASRGTGTANYGYTF.

The gene calls are TRBV27 and TRBJ1-6; 9 bases are shared with TRBD1. Germline CDR1 and CDR2: MNHEY and SMNVEV (reference sequence). The J segment lost 8 bases and the V segment lost 3 bases, leaving 8 bases of the junction unmatched. CDR3 length equals 16 residues. The CDR3 coding sequence is TGTGCCAGCAGTTTTCACAGGGGGCTTAACGATTCACCCCTCCACTTT. Translated: CASSFHRGLNDSPLHF.

The chain couples TRBV6-1 to TRBJ2-2, with 8 bases matching TRBD2. Germline loops: CDR1 MNHNS, CDR2 SASEGT. The V gene end was trimmed by 4 bases and the J gene end by 5 bases; junction bases not matched to a gene: 6. CDR3 length equals 15 residues. This CDR3 reads CASSGAGVGTGELFF. The CDR3 bases are TGTGCCAGCAGTGGAGCGGGGGTAGGGACCGGGGAGCTGTTTTTT.

The chain recombines TRBV6-1 with TRBJ1-3; TRBD1 matches at 7 bases. CDR1 is MNHNS, CDR2 SASEGT, per germline. After removal of 7 bases from V and 8 bases from J, the junction contained 11 bases not matched to a gene. CDR3 length equals 14 residues. CDR3 bases: TGTGCCAGCACCTTACAGGGGTTCGGTTACACCATATATTTT. Encoded protein: CASTLQGFGYTIYF.

This clone was recorded a few times. V and J are TRBV30 and TRBJ1-6, with TRBD1 matching over 9 bases. Germline trimming cut 3 bases from V and 8 bases from J; bases unmatched to any gene: 14. The CDR3 totals 17 residues. Germline V gene lookup returns CDR1 GTSNPN and CDR2 SVGIG (reference sequence). This CDR3 is CAWSSYWTGAKDSPLHF. The CDR3, as DNA: TGTGCCTGGAGCTCGTACTGGACAGGGGCAAAGGATTCACCCCTCCACTTT.

The gene calls are TRBV21-1 and TRBJ2-7; TRBD1, the table's D call, was not compared with the DNA. TRBV21-1 is a known pseudogene. This CDR3 comprises 17 residues. Here the CDR3 DNA reads TGTGCCAGCAGCAAAGTTCTTCTGGGGACAGCCTCCTACGAGCAGTACTTC. It translates to CASSKVLLGTASYEQYF.

The chain has TRBV6-4 and TRBJ1-1; 8 bases align to TRBD1. Germline CDR1 is MRHNA and CDR2 is SNTAGT. V shed 6 bases and J 6 bases; nucleotides not matched to a gene: 6. This CDR3 is 13 amino acids long. CDR3 sequence (DNA): TGTGCCAGCAGGGAGGACAGGGCCGCTGAAGCTTTCTTT. It specifies CASREDRAAEAFF.

The chain has TRBV6-5 and TRBJ1-2; 8 bases are shared with TRBD1. Germline V gives CDR1 MNHEY, CDR2 SVGAGI. V lost 3 bases, J lost 8 bases, and 8 bases stayed unmatched. The CDR3 runs to 14 residues. CDR3 nucleotides: TGTGCCAGCAGTTATTCAACAGGGGGTGGAGGCTACACCTTC. Translation: CASSYSTGGGGYTF.

This clone was found a few times. This chain connects TRBV6-5 to TRBJ2-2; no definite D call. CDR3 length equals 11 residues. Germline assignment: CDR1 MNHEY and CDR2 SVGAGI. V shed 6 bases and J shed 6 bases, with 5 bases lying between them. CDR3: CASRGPGELFF. The CDR3 DNA reads as TGTGCCAGCAGAGGCCCCGGGGAGCTGTTTTTT.

The chain employs TRBV30 and TRBJ2-5, with D tentatively TRBD1 (5 bases). The CDR3 extends over 13 amino acids. CDR1 is GTSNPN and CDR2 is SVGIG in the germline V gene (reference sequence). V lost 4 bases to trimming and J lost 1 base, with 10 bases between them. CDR3 DNA: TGTGCCTGGACCCCACAGGCCCAAGAGACCCAGTACTTC. As protein: CAWTPQAQETQYF.

CDR3 protein: CASSHRGQEKLFF. DNA of the CDR3: TGTGCCAGCAGCCACCGGGGTCAGGAAAAACTGTTTTTT. The chain links TRBV5-8 to TRBJ1-4; D is unclear. With 4 bases removed from V and 8 bases from J, the gap between germline ends came to 12 bases. The CDR3 spans 13 residues. CDR1 and CDR2 from the germline V gene are SGHTS and YDEGEE. Looking up the rest from reference TRBV5-8 and TRBJ1-4 gives the full variable domain: EAGVTQSPTHLIKTRGQQATLRCSPISGHTSVYWYQQALGLGLQFLLWYDEGEERNRGNFPPRFSGRQFPNYSSELNVNALELEDSALYLCASSHRGQEKLFFGSGTQLSVL.

This sequence joins TRBV23-1 and TRBJ1-2; D perhaps matches TRBD1 (5 bases). TRBV23-1 qualifies as an ORF whose function is uncertain. The CDR3 loop spans 10 amino acids. V was trimmed by 2 bases and J by 12 bases, leaving 7 bases between them. The CDR3 region is CASSQGADTF. The CDR3 DNA reads as TGCGCCAGCAGTCAAGGGGCGGACACCTTC.

The CDR3 bases are TGTGCCAGCAGCCAAGTTTACAACGAGCAGTACTTC. Its translation: CASSQVYNEQYF. This chain joins TRBV4-2 and TRBJ2-7, with D uncertain. V was pared by 1 base and J by 5 bases, with 6 bases between. The CDR3 loop spans 12 amino acids. Germline-derived CDR1 and CDR2 are LGHNA and YNFKEQ.

The chain combines TRBV4-1 with TRBJ2-2; D is uncertain. Looked up from germline, CDR1 is MGHRA and CDR2 is YSYEKL. This CDR3 spans 15 amino acids. Trimming removed 0 bases at V and 4 bases at J, with 9 bases between. The CDR3 DNA sequence: TGCGCCAGCAGCCAAGATAAAGGGTTCACCGGGGAGCTGTTTTTT. It encodes CASSQDKGFTGELFF.

The chain has TRBV6-1 and TRBJ1-4; tentative D call: TRBD1 (5 bases). The V end was cut by 1 base, the J end by 10 bases, with 25 bases between. This CDR3 spans 18 amino acids. The V gene's germline CDR1 is MNHNS and CDR2 SASEGT. The CDR3 DNA sequence: TGTGCCAGCAGTGAAGAGGATTGGAAGGGGTCTATATCGAGAAAACTGTTTTTT. This codes for CASSEEDWKGSISRKLFF.